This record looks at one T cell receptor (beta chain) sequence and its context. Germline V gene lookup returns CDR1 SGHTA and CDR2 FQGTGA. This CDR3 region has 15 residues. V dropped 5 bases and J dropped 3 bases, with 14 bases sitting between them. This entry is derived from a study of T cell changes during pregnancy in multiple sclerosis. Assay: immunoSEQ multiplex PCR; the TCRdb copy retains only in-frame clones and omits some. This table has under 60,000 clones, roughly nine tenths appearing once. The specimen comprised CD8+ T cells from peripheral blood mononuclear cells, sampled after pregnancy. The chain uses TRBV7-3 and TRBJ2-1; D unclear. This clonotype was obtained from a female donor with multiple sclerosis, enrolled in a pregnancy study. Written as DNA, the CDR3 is TGTGCCAGCAGCCTCCCCGAAAGCTTCTACAATGAGCAGTTCTTC. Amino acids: CASSLPESFYNEQFF.